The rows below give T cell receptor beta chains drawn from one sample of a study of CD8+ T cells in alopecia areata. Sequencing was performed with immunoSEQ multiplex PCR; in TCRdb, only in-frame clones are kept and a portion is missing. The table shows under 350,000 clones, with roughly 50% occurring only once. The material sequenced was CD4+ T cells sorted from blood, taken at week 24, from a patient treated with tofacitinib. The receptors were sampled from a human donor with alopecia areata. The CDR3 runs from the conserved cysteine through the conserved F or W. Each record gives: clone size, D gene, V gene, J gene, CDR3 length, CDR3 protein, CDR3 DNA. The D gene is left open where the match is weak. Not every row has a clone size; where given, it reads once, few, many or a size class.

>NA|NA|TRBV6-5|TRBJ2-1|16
CASSFRTSIIGNEQFF
TGTGCCAGCAGTTTCAGGACCTCCATCATAGGCAATGAGCAGTTCTTC
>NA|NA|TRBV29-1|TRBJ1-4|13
CSVAQTSAEKLFF
TGCAGCGTCGCTCAGACGTCGGCGGAAAAACTGTTTTTT
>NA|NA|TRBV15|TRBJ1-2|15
CATSRGVSVNYGYTF
TGTGCCACCAGCAGAGGGGTGTCGGTAAACTATGGCTACACCTTC
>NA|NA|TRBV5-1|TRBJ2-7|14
CASSLELSRYEQYF
TGCGCCAGCAGCTTGGAACTCTCGAGGTACGAGCAGTACTTC
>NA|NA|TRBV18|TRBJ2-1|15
CASSPIAVSYNEQFF
TGTGCCAGCTCACCTATAGCTGTCTCCTACAATGAGCAGTTCTTC
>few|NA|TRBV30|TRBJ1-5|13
CAWSVPPNQPQHF
TGTGCCTGGAGTGTCCCACCCAATCAGCCCCAGCATTTT
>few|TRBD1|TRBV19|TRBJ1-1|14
CASSITGVNTEAFF
TGTGCCAGTAGTATAACAGGGGTGAACACTGAAGCTTTCTTT
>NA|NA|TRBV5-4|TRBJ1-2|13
CASSGASAYGYTF
TGTGCCAGCAGCGGTGCATCGGCCTATGGCTACACCTTC
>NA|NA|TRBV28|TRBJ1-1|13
CASSLPWNTEAFF
TGTGCCAGCAGTTTACCCTGGAACACTGAAGCTTTCTTT
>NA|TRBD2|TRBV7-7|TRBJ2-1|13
CASSAGTSNEQFF
TGTGCTAGCAGCGCCGGGACTAGCAATGAGCAGTTCTTC
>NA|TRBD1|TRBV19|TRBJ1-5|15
CASSPQGQVNQPQHF
TGTGCCAGTAGTCCCCAGGGACAGGTCAATCAGCCCCAGCATTTT
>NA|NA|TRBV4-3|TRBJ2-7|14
CASSLNRDNYEQYF
TGCGCCAGCAGCCTTAACAGGGATAACTACGAGCAGTACTTC
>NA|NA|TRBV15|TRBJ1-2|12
CATSSGQYGYTF
TGTGCCACCAGCAGCGGACAGTATGGCTACACCTTC